A selection of T cell receptor beta chains follows, all from one sample in a study of shared clonotypes between healthy human individuals. TCRdb keeps only in-frame clones here, not all; method: immunoSEQ multiplex PCR. The repertoire holds around 120,000 clones, with approximately 65% as singletons. The sequenced sample was memory CD8+ T cells sorted from blood. The receptor source for this set is a woman aged 30 to 39 in good health. The CDR3 runs from the conserved cysteine through the conserved F or W. The D gene is left open where the match is weak. Clone size appears in some rows only: once, few, many, or a class for an expanded clone.

j_gene	abundance	v_gene	d_gene	CDR3aa	CDR3nt
TRBJ2-2	.	TRBV19	TRBD2	CASSSTSGRYTGELFF	TGTGCCAGTAGTTCTACTAGCGGGAGGTACACCGGGGAGCTGTTTTTT
TRBJ1-2	.	TRBV4-1	.	CASRDGLYGYTF	TGCGCCAGCAGAGATGGGCTCTATGGCTACACCTTC
TRBJ2-2	few	TRBV5-8	TRBD1	CATKIGDRETGELFF	TGTGCCACAAAAATAGGTGACAGGGAGACCGGGGAGCTGTTTTTT
TRBJ1-2	.	TRBV5-1	.	CASSLQDPSIGYTF	TGCGCCAGCAGCCTACAGGACCCATCAATTGGCTACACCTTC
TRBJ2-1	once	TRBV27	TRBD2	CATTSGFTDLSYNEQFF	TGTGCCACGACTAGCGGGTTTACAGACCTCTCCTACAATGAGCAGTTCTTC
TRBJ2-1	.	TRBV27	TRBD1	CASSFWGQGNNEQFF	TGTGCCAGCAGTTTTTGGGGACAGGGGAACAATGAGCAGTTCTTC
TRBJ2-3	few	TRBV28	TRBD1	CASSTRTGTDTQYF	TGTGCCAGCAGTACCCGGACAGGAACAGATACGCAGTATTTT
TRBJ2-4	many	TRBV29-1	TRBD2	CSGLAGGSIQYF	TGCAGCGGACTAGCGGGAGGGAGCATTCAGTACTTC
TRBJ2-2	.	TRBV7-8	TRBD2	CASSASPPYSGRLTGELFF	TGTGCCAGCAGCGCCTCCCCTCCTTATAGCGGGAGACTAACCGGGGAGCTGTTTTTT
TRBJ1-5	.	TRBV5-5	TRBD1	CASSTSRGRGNQPQHF	TGTGCCAGCAGCACGTCCAGGGGGCGCGGAAATCAGCCCCAGCATTTT
TRBJ1-5	.	TRBV6-1	TRBD1	CASSDRTGLQPQHF	TGTGCCAGCAGTGACAGGACAGGGCTTCAGCCCCAGCATTTT
TRBJ2-3	.	TRBV28	TRBD1	CASSWRQGKNTQYF	TGTGCCAGCAGTTGGAGACAGGGTAAAAATACGCAGTATTTT
TRBJ2-7	.	TRBV2	.	CASSEDVTAQEQYF	TGTGCCAGCAGTGAAGATGTAACAGCCCAAGAGCAGTACTTC